This TCR beta chain emerged from a study of blood T cells in healthy people across ages. General study findings and limits: Naive and antigen-experienced cells could not be conclusively compared, given unsorted PBMCs.

This clonotype was observed a few times. Its specificity is not known. The second PCR ran about 6 to 11 cycles with a sample-barcoded 5' primer and J-beta primers. Every sample returned 2.5 million or more CDR3-containing paired-end reads. TCRdb used MiXCR to reprocess the 5' RACE reads, holding one entry per CDR3 protein. The table lists approximately 960,000 distinct CDR3 sequences, roughly 28% of them singletons, with roughly 10% in the top ten. Samples each yielded at least 6 micrograms of total RNA. In addition, the sample was reused for a study of T cells of mothers and their children. That paper notes: Related mother-child pairs showed slightly higher but non-significant overlap than unrelated pairs.

Sequencing input: blood. This receptor was obtained from a woman between 40 and 55 years old in good health.

CDR3 loop: CASSQEEDNEQFF. CDR3 DNA: TGTGCCAGCAGCCAAGAAGAGGACAATGAGCAGTTCTTC. The gene calls are TRBV12-3 or TRBV12-4 and TRBJ2-1, with D uncertain. Trimming cost V 6 bases and J 5 bases, with 11 bases left between them. This CDR3 region has 13 residues.